Listed below are T cell receptor beta chains from one sample, sequenced in a study of spatial heterogeneity in lung cancer. TCRdb redid the calling of the 5' RACE reads with MiXCR, one entry per CDR3 protein. This table has roughly 7,100 distinct CDR3 sequences, about an eighth appearing once. Sample: lung tumor tissue, taken at surgery. The origin of the receptors is a male donor with early-stage non-small cell lung cancer. CDR3s include the opening cysteine and the closing phenylalanine or tryptophan. The D gene is left open where the match is weak. Clone size is stated in some rows and not others, as once, few, many or a class when expanded.

d_call: NA
v_call: TRBV12-5
clone_size: medium-sized
j_call: TRBJ1-4
cdr3_nt: TGTGCTAGTGTTCCCTTCGGAGGAGGGGTTGACGAAAAACTGTTTTTT
cdr3_aa: CASVPFGGGVDEKLFF

d_call: NA
v_call: TRBV29-1
clone_size: medium-sized
j_call: TRBJ1-1
cdr3_nt: TGCAGCGTTGCTTGGCCGGGAGACACTGAAGCTTTCTTT
cdr3_aa: CSVAWPGDTEAFF

d_call: NA
v_call: TRBV19
clone_size: many
j_call: TRBJ2-2
cdr3_nt: TGTGCCAGTAGTATTTTGAGCTTCGCGAACACCGGGGAGCTGTTTTTT
cdr3_aa: CASSILSFANTGELFF

d_call: NA
v_call: TRBV18
clone_size: many
j_call: TRBJ1-2
cdr3_nt: TGTGCCAGCTCACCACCGCTCCCAGGGAAGGCTTATGGCGGCTACACCTTC
cdr3_aa: CASSPPLPGKAYGGYTF

d_call: TRBD1
v_call: TRBV5-1
clone_size: NA
j_call: TRBJ1-1
cdr3_nt: TGCGCCAGCAGCTTGGACCTACAGGGGGCCAGGACTGAAGCTTTCTTT
cdr3_aa: CASSLDLQGARTEAFF

d_call: NA
v_call: TRBV18
clone_size: medium-sized
j_call: TRBJ2-1
cdr3_nt: TGTGCCAGCTCCCCCATCCGATACAATGAGCAGTTCTTC
cdr3_aa: CASSPIRYNEQFF

d_call: NA
v_call: TRBV6-5
clone_size: NA
j_call: TRBJ2-7
cdr3_nt: TGTGCCAGCAGTTACGAGGGTTACGAGCAGTACTTC
cdr3_aa: CASSYEGYEQYF

d_call: TRBD1
v_call: TRBV27
clone_size: many
j_call: TRBJ2-3
cdr3_nt: TGTGCCAGCAGTTTTTCCGGGACAGGGAGGGCGGATACGCAGTATTTT
cdr3_aa: CASSFSGTGRADTQYF

d_call: NA
v_call: TRBV20-1
clone_size: many
j_call: TRBJ2-3
cdr3_nt: TGCAGTGCTTCGAACTACTGGGGCCCAGATACGCAGTATTTT
cdr3_aa: CSASNYWGPDTQYF

d_call: TRBD1
v_call: TRBV20-1
clone_size: many
j_call: TRBJ2-1
cdr3_nt: TGCAGTGCTTACCGGGACAGAAATGAGCAGTTCTTC
cdr3_aa: CSAYRDRNEQFF

d_call: NA
v_call: TRBV6-2/TRBV6-3
clone_size: NA
j_call: TRBJ1-1
cdr3_nt: TGTGCCAGCACCCAATTGGACATCCCTGTGGGCACTGAAGCTTTCTTT
cdr3_aa: CASTQLDIPVGTEAFF

d_call: NA
v_call: TRBV12-3/TRBV12-4
clone_size: medium-sized
j_call: TRBJ1-1
cdr3_nt: TGTGCCAGCAGTTCGAATCAGGGGCTCGGGGCTTTCTTT
cdr3_aa: CASSSNQGLGAFF

d_call: NA
v_call: TRBV30
clone_size: NA
j_call: TRBJ1-2
cdr3_nt: TGTGCCTGGAGTGTCCCGGGAGGCGGCTACACCTTC
cdr3_aa: CAWSVPGGGYTF

d_call: NA
v_call: TRBV30
clone_size: many
j_call: TRBJ1-4
cdr3_nt: TGTGCCTGGAGAGCGGGTGTAAGGGAAAAACTGTTTTTT
cdr3_aa: CAWRAGVREKLFF

d_call: NA
v_call: TRBV19
clone_size: medium-sized
j_call: TRBJ1-6
cdr3_nt: TGTGCCAGTAGTCAAAGGGGACCGAATTCACCCCTCCACTTT
cdr3_aa: CASSQRGPNSPLHF